This record concerns one TCR beta chain sequence. Its antigen is undetermined. Repertoires were generated with immunoSEQ multiplex PCR, while TCRdb's copy carries only in-frame clones and drops some. The table includes around 2.3 million clones, approximately 94% detected once. This sample is part of a study of shared clonotypes between healthy human individuals. The wider study: The plates for each donor numbered three CD4 naive, three CD4 memory, two CD8 naive and one CD8 memory.

Points from the study as a whole: Clonotypes shared by all four sorted-subset donors had higher generation probabilities than non-shared clonotypes. Despite large depth, sorted-subset datasets appeared incompletely sequenced.

Trimming took off 5 bases at V and 0 bases at J, with 12 bases between the two ends. The CDR3 is 15 residues long. Per germline, CDR1 MGHRA and CDR2 YSYEKL. The chain couples TRBV4-1 to TRBJ2-3, with a tentative D call TRBD1 (6 bases). The clonotype comes from a man between 18 and 35 years old in good health. The sequenced sample consisted of naive CD4+ T cells sorted from blood. Subset indicated: CD45RA+ positively selected. The DNA of the CDR3 is TGCGCCAGCAGCGCGAGACAGGTTAGCACAGATACGCAGTATTTT. Translation gives CASSARQVSTDTQYF.